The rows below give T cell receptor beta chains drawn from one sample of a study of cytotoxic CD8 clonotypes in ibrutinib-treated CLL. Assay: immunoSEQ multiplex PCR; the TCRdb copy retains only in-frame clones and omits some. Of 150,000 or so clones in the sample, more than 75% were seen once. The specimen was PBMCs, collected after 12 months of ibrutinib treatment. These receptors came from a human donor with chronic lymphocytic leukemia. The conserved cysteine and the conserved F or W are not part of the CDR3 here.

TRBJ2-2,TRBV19,ASSISPTGELF
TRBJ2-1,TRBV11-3,ASSLAGGGDEQF
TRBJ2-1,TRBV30,AGNSGGVGEQF
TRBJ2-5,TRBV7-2,ASSFPGRETQY
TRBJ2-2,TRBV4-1,ASSRTSGRDFNTGELF
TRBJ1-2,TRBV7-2,ASSLGVNYGYT
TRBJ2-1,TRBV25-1,ASSGTFYNEQF
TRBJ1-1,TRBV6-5,ASRGQMNTEAF
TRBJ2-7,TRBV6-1,ASSGTRGYEQY
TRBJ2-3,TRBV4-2,ASSQDWWSGGTDTQY
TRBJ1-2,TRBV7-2,ASSLRQRSYT
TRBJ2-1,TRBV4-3,ASSQEAPGQGAYEQF
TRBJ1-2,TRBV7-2,ASSPFLIQGASGYT
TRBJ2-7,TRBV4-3,ASSSASGAYEQY
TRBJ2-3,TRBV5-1,ASSLPSGGATDTQY
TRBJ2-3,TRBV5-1,ASESASGGLSTQY
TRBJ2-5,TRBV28,ASRIPGGGETQY
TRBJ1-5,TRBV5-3,ARSSNLNRDRGNQPQH
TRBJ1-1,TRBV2,ASSTRQNTEAF
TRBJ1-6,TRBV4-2,ASSRDTNSPLH
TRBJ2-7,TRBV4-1,ASSQNWGQGREQY
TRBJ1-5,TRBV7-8,ASSLGAGSNQPQH
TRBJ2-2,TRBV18,ASSRRGLDSNTGELF
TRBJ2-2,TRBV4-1,ASSQPSGAARSGELF
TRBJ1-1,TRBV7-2,ASSLAMVETEAF
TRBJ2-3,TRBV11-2,ASSFTGTSTDTQY
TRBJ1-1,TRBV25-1,ASSEVGRAGQAF
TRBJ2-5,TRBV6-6,ASSYGTSGGQETQY
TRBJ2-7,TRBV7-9,ASSLRTSGDRSYEQY
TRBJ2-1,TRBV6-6,ASSYSAGSSYNEQF
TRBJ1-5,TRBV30,AWSVHGSQPQH
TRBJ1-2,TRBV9,ASSVITNLNYGYT
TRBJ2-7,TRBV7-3,ASSLTPFGLAGDLY
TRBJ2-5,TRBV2,ASSESTGGLYIQETQY
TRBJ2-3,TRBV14,ASSPPAGDTQY
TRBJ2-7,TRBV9,ASRTQGRDRDDSELFYEQY
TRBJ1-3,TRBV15,ATSSDRTTIY
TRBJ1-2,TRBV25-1,ASSESYGYT
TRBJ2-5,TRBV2,ASSSTGRVPGETQY
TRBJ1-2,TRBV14,ASSSPSRGRNYGYT